This T cell receptor (beta chain) was captured by sequencing in a study of T cell repertoires in ileal Crohn's disease. Eligibility required adulthood, ileal or ileocolonic Crohn's disease and indicated ileocolonic resection. This clone was found a few times. The data were produced by immunoSEQ multiplex PCR, yet TCRdb's version contains in-frame clones alone and is incomplete. The sample yields roughly 13,000 clones, around 82% seen once. The germline gives CDR1 GTSNPN, CDR2 SVGIG (reference sequence). The CDR3 sequence is 14 residues long. Trimming took off 4 bases at V and 5 bases at J, with 17 bases between the two ends.

Sequenced material: ileal tissue. The genes are TRBV30 and TRBJ1-2; no clear D. The TCR comes from an adult with Crohn's disease. DNA for the CDR3: TGTGCCTGGACCGGGGTCGCGGCTCTTTATGGCTACACCTTC. This codes for CAWTGVAALYGYTF.